Listed below are T cell receptor beta chains from one sample, sequenced in a study of shared clonotypes between healthy human individuals. Libraries were prepared by immunoSEQ multiplex PCR; TCRdb keeps only in-frame clonotypes and omits some of them. The repertoire consists of 2.3 million or so clones, with more than 85% occurring once and the leading ten covering around 0.4%. The sequenced sample was naive CD4+ T cells from PBMCs. The receptors were sampled from a man between 18 and 29 years old in good health. Some clones in this sample may be carry-over from other donors' samples. The CDR3 runs from the conserved cysteine through the conserved F or W. A D gene is named only where the DNA matches it firmly. The size of a clone is reported for some rows only, either as once, few or many, or as a class for expanded clones.

TRBV9	-	13	TRBJ2-2	-	CASSGRVTGELFF	TGTGCCAGCAGCGGTAGAGTAACCGGGGAGCTGTTTTTT
TRBV5-6	once	12	TRBJ1-2	-	CASSQRDYGYTF	TGTGCCAGCAGCCAACGGGACTATGGCTACACCTTC
TRBV28	once	13	TRBJ1-1	-	CAIYGGGNTEAFF	TGTGCCATCTATGGGGGCGGTAACACTGAAGCTTTCTTT
TRBV25-1	-	12	TRBJ1-2	-	CASSRTSYGYTF	TGTGCCAGCAGCCGGACATCCTATGGCTACACCTTC
TRBV7-9	-	15	TRBJ2-7	TRBD1	CASSTGTGGSYEQYF	TGTGCCAGCAGCACCGGGACAGGGGGATCCTACGAGCAGTACTTC
TRBV2	-	14	TRBJ1-1	TRBD1	CASREDRVDTEAFF	TGTGCCAGCAGGGAGGACAGGGTTGACACTGAAGCTTTCTTT
TRBV9	-	18	TRBJ2-2	TRBD2	CASSPPGWGSAGAGELFF	TGTGCCAGCAGCCCTCCGGGGTGGGGCAGCGCGGGGGCCGGGGAGCTGTTTTTT
TRBV28	-	19	TRBJ2-3	TRBD1	CASSLAPLDREWGTDTQYF	TGTGCCAGCAGTTTAGCACCCCTAGACAGGGAATGGGGCACAGATACGCAGTATTTT
TRBV2	-	12	TRBJ1-5	-	CASSRPNQPQHF	TGTGCCAGCAGTCGGCCAAATCAGCCCCAGCATTTT
TRBV6-5	-	14	TRBJ1-2	-	CASARILSNYGYTF	TGTGCCAGCGCGAGAATCCTTTCTAACTATGGCTACACCTTC
TRBV4-1	-	21	TRBJ2-3	TRBD2	CASSQDRAFLADPRRAESQYF	TGCGCCAGCAGCCAAGATCGAGCATTCCTAGCGGATCCAAGGAGGGCGGAATCGCAGTATTTT
TRBV28	-	13	TRBJ1-2	-	CASSFLGNGGYTF	TGTGCCAGCAGTTTCCTGGGCAATGGAGGCTACACCTTC
TRBV4-3	few	14	TRBJ1-5	TRBD1	CASSQRQGNQPQHF	TGCGCCAGCAGCCAAAGACAGGGAAACCAGCCCCAGCATTTT
TRBV28	-	16	TRBJ2-7	-	CASSLPTSHPSYEQYF	TGTGCCAGCAGCCTACCCACTAGCCATCCCTCCTACGAGCAGTACTTC
TRBV6-1	-	16	TRBJ2-1	-	CASSEGILRSYNEQFF	TGTGCCAGCAGTGAGGGGATACTACGCTCCTACAATGAGCAGTTCTTC
TRBV19	-	14	TRBJ1-1	TRBD1	CASRTTGGTTEAFF	TGTGCCAGTAGAACCACAGGGGGTACCACTGAAGCTTTCTTT
TRBV28	-	12	TRBJ1-5	-	CASSSPNQPQHF	TGTGCCAGCAGCTCCCCGAATCAGCCCCAGCATTTT
TRBV21-1	once	17	TRBJ2-6	-	CASSKKGGYSGANVLTF	TGTGCCAGCAGCAAAAAGGGCGGATACTCTGGGGCCAACGTCCTGACTTTC
TRBV5-8	-	16	TRBJ2-4	-	CASSFSRVIAKNIQYF	TGTGCCAGCAGCTTTTCCAGAGTGATAGCCAAAAACATTCAGTACTTC
TRBV27	-	15	TRBJ2-7	TRBD2	CASSLVGGREDEQYF	TGTGCCAGCAGTTTAGTGGGCGGGAGGGAAGACGAGCAGTACTTC
TRBV27	-	14	TRBJ2-1	TRBD2	CASSLWAGGNEQFF	TGTGCCAGCAGTTTATGGGCGGGGGGCAATGAGCAGTTCTTC
TRBV10-3	-	17	TRBJ1-3	-	CAISPELLLSGGNTIYF	TGTGCCATCAGCCCCGAATTACTACTCTCGGGGGGAAACACCATATATTTT
TRBV28	-	14	TRBJ2-7	-	CASTTTGTPYEQYF	TGTGCCAGCACTACCACCGGGACTCCTTACGAGCAGTACTTC
TRBV15	-	13	TRBJ2-1	-	CATSEGPYNEQFF	TGTGCCACCAGCGAGGGCCCTTACAATGAGCAGTTCTTC
TRBV5-4	-	16	TRBJ2-5	-	CASSLTGTAFQETQYF	TGTGCCAGCAGCTTGACGGGGACCGCCTTCCAAGAGACCCAGTACTTC
TRBV19	-	14	TRBJ2-5	-	CASEPVRGGETQYF	TGTGCCAGTGAACCCGTTCGGGGAGGCGAGACCCAGTACTTC
TRBV7-8	-	14	TRBJ1-2	TRBD1	CASSLEQGLNGYTF	TGTGCCAGCAGCTTAGAACAGGGGCTTAATGGCTACACCTTC
TRBV19	-	17	TRBJ2-7	TRBD1	CASSIRGSRQGKYEQYF	TGTGCCAGTAGTATCCGTGGTTCCCGACAGGGAAAATACGAGCAGTACTTC
TRBV5-6	-	15	TRBJ2-1	-	CASRAPGDVNNEQFF	TGTGCCAGCAGAGCCCCAGGGGACGTGAACAATGAGCAGTTCTTC
TRBV15	-	19	TRBJ2-3	TRBD2	CATSRGIRLAGGLTDTQYF	TGTGCCACCAGCAGAGGAATACGACTAGCGGGAGGCCTTACAGATACGCAGTATTTT
TRBV28	-	15	TRBJ2-2	-	CASREGPGGTGELFF	TGTGCCAGCAGGGAGGGACCCGGCGGGACCGGGGAGCTGTTTTTT
TRBV5-4	-	13	TRBJ2-3	-	CASSPSASDTQYF	TGTGCCAGCAGTCCTAGCGCATCAGATACGCAGTATTTT
TRBV4-2	-	18	TRBJ2-3	-	CASSQDGRVERSTDTQYF	TGTGCCAGCAGCCAAGATGGTAGAGTGGAGCGGAGCACAGATACGCAGTATTTT
TRBV6-5	-	13	TRBJ2-7	-	CASSSDGSYEQYF	TGTGCCAGCAGTTCGGACGGATCCTACGAGCAGTACTTC
TRBV9	-	13	TRBJ2-5	-	CASSVAVGETQYF	TGTGCCAGCAGCGTAGCCGTGGGAGAGACCCAGTACTTC
TRBV4-1	-	16	TRBJ2-7	-	CASSQGGTGSSYEQYF	TGCGCCAGCAGCCAAGGTGGGACGGGGAGCTCCTACGAGCAGTACTTC
TRBV18	-	14	TRBJ2-7	-	CASSPRTVNHEQYF	TGTGCCAGCTCACCACGGACCGTGAATCACGAGCAGTACTTC
TRBV7-9	-	14	TRBJ2-7	TRBD1	CASSPGQGPYEQYF	TGTGCCAGCAGCCCCGGACAGGGTCCCTACGAGCAGTACTTC
TRBV9	-	15	TRBJ2-1	-	CASSVRGFVHNEQFF	TGTGCCAGCAGCGTAAGGGGGTTTGTCCACAATGAGCAGTTCTTC
TRBV13	-	14	TRBJ2-7	-	CASSSTGRSYEQYF	TGTGCCAGCAGCTCGACAGGGAGGTCCTACGAGCAGTACTTC
TRBV29-1	once	18	TRBJ2-6	TRBD2	CSVLLRLAGEGGANVLTF	TGCAGCGTTTTATTACGACTAGCGGGAGAGGGAGGGGCCAACGTCCTGACTTTC
TRBV18	-	14	TRBJ2-7	TRBD1	CASSSRQGTYEQYF	TGTGCCAGCTCATCCCGACAGGGCACCTACGAGCAGTACTTC
TRBV30	few	14	TRBJ1-1	TRBD1	CAWTPRDRPVEAFF	TGTGCCTGGACCCCCCGGGACAGGCCCGTTGAAGCTTTCTTT
TRBV5-6	-	13	TRBJ2-1	-	CASSQGRGNEQFF	TGTGCCAGCAGTCAGGGAAGGGGCAATGAGCAGTTCTTC
TRBV7-8	-	16	TRBJ2-1	-	CASSLGAGSSYNEQFF	TGTGCCAGCAGCTTAGGAGCGGGTAGCTCCTACAATGAGCAGTTCTTC